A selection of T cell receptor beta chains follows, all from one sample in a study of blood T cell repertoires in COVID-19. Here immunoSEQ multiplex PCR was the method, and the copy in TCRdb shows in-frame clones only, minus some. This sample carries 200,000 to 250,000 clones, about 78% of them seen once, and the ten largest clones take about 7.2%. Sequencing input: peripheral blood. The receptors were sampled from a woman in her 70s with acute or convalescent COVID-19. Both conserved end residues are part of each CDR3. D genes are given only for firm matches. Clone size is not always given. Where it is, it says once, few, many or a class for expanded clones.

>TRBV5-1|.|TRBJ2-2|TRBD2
TGCGCCAGCAGCTTACAGCGGGGGGGAGACACCGGGGAGCTGTTTTTT
CASSLQRGGDTGELFF
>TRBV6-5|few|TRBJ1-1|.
TGTGCCAGCAGTCTACAGGAGAACACTGAAGCTTTCTTT
CASSLQENTEAFF
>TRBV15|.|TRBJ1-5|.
TGTGCCACCAGCGAGAGAGGCAATCAGCCCCAGCATTTT
CATSERGNQPQHF
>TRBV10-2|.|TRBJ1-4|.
TGCGCCAGCAGTGAGGAGTTTCTGGGGGCAGAACTGTTTTTT
CASSEEFLGAELFF
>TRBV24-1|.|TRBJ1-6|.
TGTGCCGTGTCACAAGATAATTCACCCCTCCACTTT
CAVSQDNSPLHF
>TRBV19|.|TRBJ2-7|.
TGTGCCAGTGCTGGGGGCCGATACGAGCAGTACTTC
CASAGGRYEQYF
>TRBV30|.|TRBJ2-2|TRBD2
TGTGCCTGGGGGGGACTAGCTAGGACCGGGGAGCTGTTTTTT
CAWGGLARTGELFF
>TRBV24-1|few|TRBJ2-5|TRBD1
TGTGCCACCAGACAGGGGCCGTGGGAGACCCAGTACTTC
CATRQGPWETQYF
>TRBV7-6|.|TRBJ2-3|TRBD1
TGTGCCAGCAGCTCGCAGGGGGCAGATACGCAGTATTTT
CASSSQGADTQYF
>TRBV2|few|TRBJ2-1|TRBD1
TGTGCCAGTAATCCGGACAGGGGGCACAATGAGCAGTTCTTC
CASNPDRGHNEQFF
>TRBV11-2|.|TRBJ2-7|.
TGTGCCAGCAGCTTAGAACGGACAGCCTCCTACGAGCAGTACTTC
CASSLERTASYEQYF
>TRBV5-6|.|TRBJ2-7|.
TGTGCCAGCAGCTTCGACGGAACTGGGCAAGTGCAGTACTTC
CASSFDGTGQVQYF
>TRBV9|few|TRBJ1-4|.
TGTGCCAGCAGCGTAGAAGGCAGGGGTAGCGAAAAACTGTTTTTT
CASSVEGRGSEKLFF
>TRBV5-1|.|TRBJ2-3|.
TGCGCCAGCAGAATGAGTACAGATACGCAGTATTTT
CASRMSTDTQYF
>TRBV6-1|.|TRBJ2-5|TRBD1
TGTGCCAGCAGTGATATAGACAGGGCAGGGCGGGAGACCCAGTACTTC
CASSDIDRAGRETQYF
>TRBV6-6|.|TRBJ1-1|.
TGTGCCAGCAGTTACGGTCAGGGACTTAACACTGAAGCTTTCTTT
CASSYGQGLNTEAFF
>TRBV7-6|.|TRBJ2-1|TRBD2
TGTGCCAGCAGCTTAGTAGTAGCGGGAGACTACAATGAGCAGTTCTTC
CASSLVVAGDYNEQFF
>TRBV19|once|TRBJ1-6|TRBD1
TGTGCCAGTAGGGCCCCTGGGGGACAGCCGCTGAGCTCCTATAATTCACCCCTCCACTTT
CASRAPGGQPLSSYNSPLHF
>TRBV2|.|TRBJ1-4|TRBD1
TGTGCCAGCAGGCCCGACAGGGAATGGGCAAGAGAAAAACTGTTTTTT
CASRPDREWAREKLFF
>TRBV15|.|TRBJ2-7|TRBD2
TGTGCCACCAGCAGAGAGGCTAGCGGGGGATACGAGCAGTACTTC
CATSREASGGYEQYF
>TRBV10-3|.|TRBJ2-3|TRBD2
TGTGCCATCAGTGGCGGGGAGATCGCGGGGGGAGCCACAGATACGCAGTATTTT
CAISGGEIAGGATDTQYF
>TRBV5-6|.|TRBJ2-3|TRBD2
TGTGCCAGCAGCCTAGAGCGGGGGGCTAGCACAGATACGCAGTATTTT
CASSLERGASTDTQYF
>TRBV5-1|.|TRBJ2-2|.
TGCGCCAGCAGCTTGGAGGCAGGGGCCCCCGGGGAGCTGTTTTTT
CASSLEAGAPGELFF
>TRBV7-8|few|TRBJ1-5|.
TGTGCCAGCAGCCAAAGGACCGGGACTAACCTTCCCAATCAGCCCCAGCATTTT
CASSQRTGTNLPNQPQHF
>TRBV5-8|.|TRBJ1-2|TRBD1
TGTGCCAGCAGCCGGGACCGGGACAGGGTTACCTTC
CASSRDRDRVTF
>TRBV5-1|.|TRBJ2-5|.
TGCGCCAGCAGCGCGGTACAGGGTGGTGAGACCCAGTACTTC
CASSAVQGGETQYF
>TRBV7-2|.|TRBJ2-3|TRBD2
TGTGCCAGCAGGGGCCGGTCTAGCGGGGGGGCCACAGATACGCAGTATTTT
CASRGRSSGGATDTQYF
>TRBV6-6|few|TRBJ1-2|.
TGTGCCAGCAGACTCGACAGGAACTATGGCTACACCTTC
CASRLDRNYGYTF
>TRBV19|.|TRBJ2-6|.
TGTGCCACCATGGGAGCGACCGGGGCCAACGTCCTGACTTTC
CATMGATGANVLTF
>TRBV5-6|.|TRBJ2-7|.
TGTGCCAGCAGCACAGACAGGCGGGACGAGCAGTACTTC
CASSTDRRDEQYF
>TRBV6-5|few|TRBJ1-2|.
TGTGCCAGCACGACAGGCCAGGTCTATGGCTACACCTTC
CASTTGQVYGYTF
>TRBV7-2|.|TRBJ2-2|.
TGTGCCAGCAGCTTAGTCCCTAGCAGGACCGGGGAGCTGTTTTTT
CASSLVPSRTGELFF
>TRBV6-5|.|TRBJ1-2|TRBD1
TGTGCCAGCAGACCCACACAGGGGTCTGGCTACACCTTC
CASRPTQGSGYTF
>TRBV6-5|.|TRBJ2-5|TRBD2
TGTGCCAGCAGCCGTGGACTAGGAGAGACCCAGTACTTC
CASSRGLGETQYF